Sequencing of this TCR beta chain was carried out in a study of blood T cells in healthy people across ages. Study-wide results and caveats: It was the long-lived donors that had more naive CD4+ cells and higher diversity than aged donors. Changes in expanded clonotypes were possibly confounded, as the CMV status of donors was unknown.

Investigators took roughly 9.5 milliliters of peripheral blood from every donor. A J-beta primer mix and a sample-barcoded 5' primer were used in a second PCR of roughly 7 to 12 cycles. MiXCR was run by TCRdb on the 5' RACE reads, yielding one entry per CDR3 protein. The sample shows around 1,700,000 distinct CDR3 sequences, roughly 27% of them seen only once. The CDR3 length is 17 residues. CDR1 and CDR2 from the germline V gene are SGHVS and FNYEAQ. Trimming pared 5 bases from V and 0 bases from J, leaving 17 bases between. Comment on this clonotype: Its antigen is not known.

This sequence joins TRBV7-6 and TRBJ2-1; tentative D call: TRBD2 (6 bases). This sequence was found in a woman in her 30s in good health. Sequences were obtained from blood. The CDR3: CASSPRGRESSYNEQFF. The CDR3 nucleotides are TGTGCCAGCAGCCCGAGGGGACGGGAGAGCTCCTACAATGAGCAGTTCTTC.